This T cell receptor beta chain was captured by sequencing in a study of blood T cell repertoires in COVID-19 (TCRdb year 2020). For context, the study as a whole: Collaborator samples came from the United States, Italy and Spain and covered acute and convalescent phases of COVID-19. The samples were drawn from two sources: the first 160 participants of the ongoing ImmuneRACE study, and 950 to 1,500 subjects contributed by 6 global collaborators. The repertoires were released in a freely available public database intended as a resource for research on the immune response to SARS-CoV-2. The dataset comprised deeply sampled blood TCRbeta repertoires from subjects exposed to, actively infected with, or recovered from COVID-19. The prospective study material was composed of cDNA or gDNA derived from T cells, B-cell-depleted T cells, or PBMCs. Nearly every sample came with metadata listing a de-identified subject ID, COVID-19 status, age in years and sex. Where HLA class I and class II types were available, the types were taken from metadata supplied by the sample provider, not from assay-based typing. Study-wide findings and limitations: The quantity of clinical and demographic metadata differed by source and by participant and was supplied without curation.

TCRbeta CDR3 regions were amplified from genomic DNA by means of the immunoSEQ Assay, a bias-controlled multiplex PCR. Turning to the authors' computational methods: The number of nucleated cells in each sample was estimated by amplification of reference gene primers within the assay. To quantify the absolute abundance of each unique TCRbeta CDR3 rearrangement, sequence reads were collapsed and filtered. For each sample, productive Simpson clonality was calculated as the square root of Simpson's diversity index over productive rearrangements. In its TCRdb copy, this immuneACCESS table keeps in-frame sequences only and misses some clones. Where compared with another copy, unresolved V genes explain less than half of these, and the others have no known cause. Clonal size and the V and J genes are those of that table, whereas D and trimming came from the DNA. This sample lists 85,000 to 130,000 clones; over 65% were detected once. The ten largest clonotypes hold 5% to 8% of the sample.

Concerning this clone: Its specific antigen is unknown. No base quality values were provided; no much bigger clone lies one nucleotide off.

In the germline V gene, CDR1 corresponds to MNHEY and CDR2 to SVGAGI. The CDR3 measures 14 amino acids from cysteine to phenylalanine. The sequence is cut down to CDR3 DNA, 42 bases in frame from base 1. Germline trimming amounts to 5 bases on V and 16 bases on J, with 15 as the count of junction bases outside the gene matches. At one collaborating source in Seattle, patients were enrolled during active infection and were followed longitudinally through the course of disease. Each collaborating institution followed its own protocols to collect whole blood in K2EDTA tubes. For TCRbeta analysis, collaborators shipped samples as frozen whole blood, isolated PBMCs, or DNA extracted from either of those sample types.

The chain couples TRBV6-5 to TRBJ2-1, with 9 junctional bases fitting TRBD2. Sequencing was done on a sample of peripheral blood. The source of this sequence is an elderly man with COVID-19, enrolled during active disease. The DNA is as follows: TGTGCCAGCAGTCCGGCACTATCGCGGGAGGGCCCCTTCTTC. This sequence encodes CASSPALSREGPFF.